These T cell receptor beta chains were read from a single sample in a study of tumor-infiltrating lymphocytes in primary liver carcinoma. MiXCR, run by TCRdb on the multiplex PCR reads, gives a single entry per CDR3 protein. The data contain about 330,000 distinct CDR3 sequences, around 60% of them singletons. The sequencing sample was made of peripheral blood. The origin of the receptors is a man in his forties or fifties with primary liver carcinoma and hepatitis B virus infection. CDR3s include the opening cysteine and the closing phenylalanine or tryptophan. The order of the fields is clone size, J gene, V gene, CDR3 protein. Expanded clones get a size class; other rows say once, few or many, or leave the size out.

-	TRBJ2-3	TRBV6-5	CSSSSSGGSTDTQYF
-	TRBJ2-7	TRBV10-1	CASSEYAGTGNTEQYF
-	-	TRBV11-2	CASCRTTDEQFF
-	TRBJ1-4	TRBV5-6	CASSLAPGTGTEKLFF
many	TRBJ2-7	TRBV5-1	CASSLGQGIHEQYF
-	TRBJ2-5	TRBV11-2	CASSLVGGGETQCF
-	TRBJ1-2	TRBV4-1	CANGSTWGRLDYGYTF
-	TRBJ2-7	TRBV4-3	CASSQDSGGYKQYF
-	TRBJ1-6	TRBV11-2	CASSPLLSSYISPLRF
-	TRBJ1-1	TRBV7-9	CASSSLTGGAGTEAFF
many	TRBJ1-4	TRBV11-2	CASSLDRGLGEKLFF
-	TRBJ2-7	TRBV11-2	CASSFPVAGGPRSYELYF
many	TRBJ2-5	TRBV11-2	CASRPIAGPGYQETQYF
-	TRBJ2-2	TRBV19	CASSGLLITGELFF
-	TRBJ1-4	TRBV5-1	CASSPWTGVNPFF
-	TRBJ1-2	TRBV6-5	CASSYGQAARGYSF
many	TRBJ1-1	TRBV5-6	CASSQMRGGTEAFF
-	TRBJ2-7	TRBV4-1	CASSQGRGRGSYEQYF
-	TRBJ2-2	TRBV11-2	CASSFGRGPNTGELFF
-	TRBJ2-3	TRBV5-4	CASSLPVTDTDTQYF
-	TRBJ2-3	TRBV5-1	CASSLQQPSRDTQYF
-	TRBJ1-2	TRBV11-2	CASSLDLWCYYGYTF
-	TRBJ2-6	TRBV11-2	CASSLDITGANVLTF
-	TRBJ2-6	TRBV11-2	CASSRLLRGLPGATVLTF
-	TRBJ2-3	TRBV28	CASSSRSNMQYF
-	TRBJ2-7	TRBV11-1	CTSSSKAYDQYF
many	TRBJ2-1	TRBV4-1	CASSPGLAESSYNEQFF
many	TRBJ1-1	TRBV4-2	CASSQEGANTEAFF
many	TRBJ2-2	TRBV6-2/TRBV6-3	CASNRDRENTGELFF
-	TRBJ2-7	TRBV19	CASSKPGAVKVEQYF
many	TRBJ1-5	TRBV10-3	CAISPGSNQPQHF
-	TRBJ2-1	TRBV19	CASSTNPGQRIYNEQFF
-	TRBJ2-2	TRBV4-3	CASSQPFAIAGDEWNTGDLFF
-	TRBJ2-7	TRBV5-1	CASSLAASGGQYF
-	TRBJ1-1	TRBV11-2	CASSRTESETFF
-	TRBJ2-2	TRBV19	CASSGATGELFF
-	TRBJ2-3	TRBV6-1	CASILTSGRAADTQYF
-	TRBJ1-6	TRBV5-4	CASSFGQEYNSPLHF
few	TRBJ2-1	TRBV15	CATSRDSHEQFF
many	TRBJ2-7	TRBV5-5	CASSLSLASGMYEQYF
many	TRBJ2-1	TRBV6-6	CASSYPSSYNEQFF
once	TRBJ1-1	TRBV29-1	CNVEGVNTEAFF
many	TRBJ2-7	TRBV6-1	CASSEGSPGGEQYF
few	TRBJ2-7	TRBV30	CAWSRATGGEQYF
-	TRBJ2-7	TRBV11-1	CASSLGFADYEQYF
-	TRBJ2-2	TRBV20-1	CSASYPNTGELFF
-	TRBJ2-2	TRBV29-1	CSVDDRDRVTGELLF
-	TRBJ2-7	TRBV11-3	CASSVASGGEQYF
-	TRBJ2-7	TRBV5-1	CASSWDRGEQYF
-	TRBJ1-4	TRBV30	CAWSDGGRGVNEKLFF
many	TRBJ2-3	TRBV6-5	CASLASGSTDTQYF
-	TRBJ2-7	TRBV4-1	CASSQAPYSGYEQYF
-	TRBJ1-1	TRBV30	CAWSKEPPEAFF
many	TRBJ2-1	TRBV4-2	CASSRDLGVDNEQFF